Many counts were recorded for the clone carrying this T cell receptor beta chain. The CDR3 has 19 amino acids. V gave up 5 bases and J gave up 5 bases; unmatched junction bases: 19. CDR1 and CDR2 from the germline V gene are MNHNS and SASEGT. These data come from a study of T cells in Graves' hyperthyroidism and ophthalmopathy. PBMCs were sourced from roughly 10 ml fresh peripheral blood. Regions amplified from RNA transcripts were the TCR beta CDR3 regions. Initially, a first-round RT-PCR of the TCR CDR3 employed the HTBI primer set. TCRdb fed the multiplex PCR reads into MiXCR, producing one record per CDR3 protein. The data show about 420,000 distinct CDR3 sequences, around 14% seen once.

The chain recombines TRBV6-1 with TRBJ2-3, with 10 bases fitting TRBD2. The TCR originated in a woman aged 18 to 35 with Graves' hyperthyroidism. The specimen sequenced was blood. The CDR3 spells CASSYPGKRPSGSLDTQYF. The CDR3 DNA reads as TGTGCCAGCAGTTACCCCGGAAAAAGGCCTAGCGGGAGCTTAGATACGCAGTATTTT.